The 15 T cell receptor beta chains below were found in one sample sequenced in a study of T-cell reconstitution after alpha-beta-depleted transplantation in children (dated by TCRdb to the mid-2010s). Broad study findings and their caveats: The apparently early alphabetaT-cell count recovery about two months after transplant was reportedly dependent on only several hundred rapidly expanded clones derived from non-depleted graft cells.

Their specific antigens are unknown. Receptors were amplified or captured by PCR. Sequencing was carried out with an Illumina HiSeq 2500. Molecular barcoding was employed in the preparation of TCR libraries, with unique molecular identifiers being used to normalize TCRbeta repertoire quantification. TCRdb took the public reads, trimmed them with fastp at Q25, ran MiXCR for clone calling and kept in-frame beta chains. When rows share a CDR3 protein, they turn into one entry using the most common DNA and genes. The table for this sample lists over 25,000 distinct CDR3 sequences; approximately 6.5% of them were counted only once. The ten largest make up more than 20% of the sample. In the paper's terms, the time point label means: day 60 (about 2 months) after transplantation. The sample's treatment or condition, from its label and the paper: allogeneic hematopoietic cell transplantation with graft depleted of TCRalphabeta T cells and CD19 B cells.

Material: peripheral blood, obtained 60 days after TCRalphabeta/CD19-depleted stem cell transplant. Receptors originate from a child younger than two who had a stem cell transplant for acute myeloid leukemia, so the T cells may come from the graft donor.

This clonotype was recorded many times. The chain joins TRBV7-9 to TRBJ2-3; D is unresolved. Germline values: CDR1 SEHNR, CDR2 FQNEAQ (reference sequence). The CDR3 is 14 residues long. Trimming took 2 bases from V and 0 from J, leaving 6 bases between them. CDR3 loop: CASSLLDSTDTQYF. The CDR3 coding sequence is TGTGCCAGCAGCTTACTGGATAGCACAGATACGCAGTATTTT.

This clonotype was observed at least ten times. J is TRBJ1-1 and V is TRBV4-3, with a tentative D call TRBD1 (5 bases). Looked up from germline, CDR1 is LGHNA and CDR2 is YSLEER. With 1 base removed from V and 3 bases from J, the gap between germline ends came to 9 bases. This CDR3 contains 14 residues. The CDR3 is CASSQGMGDTEAFF. CDR3 DNA sequence: TGCGCCAGCAGCCAAGGGATGGGGGACACTGAAGCTTTCTTT.

This clonotype appeared many times. The chain carries TRBV18 and TRBJ2-7; D is perhaps TRBD2 (6 bases). Per germline, CDR1 KGHSH and CDR2 LQKENI. This CDR3 has 13 amino acids. Deletions cut 6 bases from V and 4 bases from J, with 13 bases between. CDR3 coding DNA: TGTGCCAGCTCTCATCCCGGGGGTTACGAGCAGTACTTC. Translating it yields CASSHPGGYEQYF.

Turning to this clonotype: This could be a read error, since a much larger clone is one nucleotide away. The V call is TRBV12-3 or TRBV12-4, the J call TRBJ2-1, with D possibly TRBD2 on 6 matching bases. CDR3 length: 15 residues. The CDR3 sequence is CASSLTRDFYNEHFF. Written as DNA, the CDR3 is TGTGCCAGCAGTTTAACGCGGGATTTCTACAATGAGCACTTCTTC.

In its sample, this clonotype was seen many times. J is TRBJ2-7 and V is TRBV3-1; D is ambiguous. Germline V gene sequence: CDR1 LGHDT, CDR2 YNNKEL (reference sequence). Trimming took 1 base from V and 1 from J, leaving 5 bases between them. The CDR3 extends over 13 amino acids. CDR3 in amino acids: CASSQVPSYEQYF. The CDR3 DNA follows: TGTGCCAGCAGCCAAGTCCCTTCCTACGAGCAGTACTTC.

This clonotype was observed at least ten times. The V call is TRBV6-1, the J call TRBJ2-6; maybe TRBD1 (7 bases). The V end was cut by 7 bases, the J end by 0 bases, with 19 bases between. The CDR3 covers 18 residues. CDR1 is MNHNS, CDR2 SASEGT, per germline. The CDR3 loop reads CASTTPRQGGSGANVLTF. DNA of the CDR3: TGTGCCAGCACCACGCCAAGGCAGGGGGGCTCTGGGGCCAACGTCCTGACTTTC.

Only a few counts were recorded for this clonotype. V is TRBV13 and J is TRBJ2-5, with D possibly TRBD1 on 5 matching bases. Trimming removed 3 bases at V and 4 bases at J, with 15 bases between. The CDR3 has 15 amino acids. Germline CDR1 reads PRHDT; CDR2 reads FYEKMQ (reference sequence). CDR3 sequence reads: CASSFDRTGRETQYF. The CDR3 nucleotides read TGTGCCAGCAGCTTTGACCGAACAGGTCGAGAGACCCAGTACTTC.

This chain joins TRBV7-9 and TRBJ2-5; D remains unclear. Trimming stripped 0 bases from V and 4 bases from J, with 9 bases between. The CDR3 loop spans 14 amino acids. CDR1 is SEHNR and CDR2 is FQNEAQ in the germline V gene (reference sequence). The CDR3 here is CASSLAMERETQYF. As DNA, the CDR3 is TGTGCCAGCAGCTTAGCAATGGAACGAGAGACCCAGTACTTC.

This clonotype has a count of ten or more. The chain joins TRBV7-6 to TRBJ2-3, with a possible D match to TRBD2 (6 bases). The CDR3 consists of 15 residues. The ends were cut back, 3 bases at V and 4 bases at J, with 14 bases in the middle. The germline gives CDR1 SGHVS, CDR2 FNYEAQ. CDR3 DNA: TGTGCCAGCAGCTTGGATAGCGGAAGGCCAGATACGCAGTATTTT. Protein sequence: CASSLDSGRPDTQYF.

This clonotype was seen only a few times. The V call is TRBV28, the J call TRBJ2-7; tentatively, D is TRBD2 (6 bases). Germline CDR1 MDHEN, CDR2 SYDVKM. The CDR3 is 15 amino acids. The V end lost 3 bases, the J end lost 2 bases, and 14 bases lay between the germline ends. In DNA, the CDR3 is TGTGCCAGCAGTTTTCGGGGACTCCCTGCCTACGAGCAGTACTTC. It encodes CASSFRGLPAYEQYF.

This clonotype was recorded at least ten times. The V call is TRBV10-2, the J call TRBJ2-1; 10 bases match TRBD2. There are 15 residues in the CDR3. CDR1 is WSHSY, CDR2 SAAADI, per germline. The trim removed 2 bases at V and 9 bases at J, leaving 7 bases unmatched. The CDR3 reads CASSEERGGYGEQFF. CDR3 coding DNA: TGCGCCAGCAGTGAGGAGCGGGGGGGTTACGGTGAGCAGTTCTTC.

This clonotype has ten or more counts. This sequence joins TRBV11-2 and TRBJ2-3; a possible D gene is TRBD1 (5 bases). CDR1 SGHAT and CDR2 FQNNGV come from the germline V gene. This CDR3 region has 15 residues. V lost 5 bases and J 4 bases, leaving 16 bases between the germline ends. The CDR3 DNA reads TGTGCCAGCAGCGTGCCAGGGTTTCGGGCAGATACGCAGTATTTT. It codes for CASSVPGFRADTQYF.

The sample holds many counts of this clonotype. CDR3: CASSLAQRTSFTDTQYF. CDR3 sequence (DNA): TGTGCCAGCAGTTTGGCGCAGAGGACTAGCTTTACAGATACGCAGTATTTT. The chain employs TRBV7-9 and TRBJ2-3; 8 nucleotides line up with TRBD2. The V gene's germline CDR1 is SEHNR and CDR2 FQNEAQ (reference sequence). After removal of 6 bases from V and 3 bases from J, the junction contained 14 bases not matched to a gene. The CDR3 extends over 17 amino acids.

This clonotype was detected many times. This chain connects TRBV29-1 to TRBJ2-5; D perhaps matches TRBD2 (6 bases). The CDR3 is 16 amino acids. The germline gives CDR1 SQVTM, CDR2 ANQGSEA. V was pared by 4 bases and J by 0 bases, with 18 bases between. The CDR3 region is CSVVEGGGWNQETQYF. CDR3 coding DNA: TGCAGCGTTGTGGAGGGAGGCGGATGGAACCAAGAGACCCAGTACTTC.

Many counts were recorded for this clonotype. CDR3 nucleotides: TGTGCCATCAGTGAGGAGAGCAGGGCCTACGAGCAGTACTTC. Amino acid sequence: CAISEESRAYEQYF. The V gene is TRBV10-3, the J gene TRBJ2-7; tentative D call: TRBD1 (5 bases). Between the trimmed V and J ends, which lost 2 bases and 2 bases, there was a span of 10 bases. This CDR3 spans 14 amino acids. CDR1 and CDR2 from the germline V gene are ENHRY and SYGVKD.